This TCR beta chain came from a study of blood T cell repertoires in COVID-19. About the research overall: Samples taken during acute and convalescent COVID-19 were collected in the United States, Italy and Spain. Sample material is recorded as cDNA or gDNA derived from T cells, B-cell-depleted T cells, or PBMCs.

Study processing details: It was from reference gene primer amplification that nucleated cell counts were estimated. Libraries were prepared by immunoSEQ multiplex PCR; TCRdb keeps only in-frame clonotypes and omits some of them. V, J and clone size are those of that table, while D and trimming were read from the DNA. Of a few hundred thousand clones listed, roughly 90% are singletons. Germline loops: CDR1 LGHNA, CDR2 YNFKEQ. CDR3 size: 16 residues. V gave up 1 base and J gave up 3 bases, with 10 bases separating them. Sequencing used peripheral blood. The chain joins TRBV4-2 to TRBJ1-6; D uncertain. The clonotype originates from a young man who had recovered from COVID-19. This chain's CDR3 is CASSQVSGIYNSPLHF. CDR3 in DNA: TGTGCCAGCAGCCAAGTATCAGGAATCTATAATTCACCCCTCCACTTT.